This T cell receptor beta chain derives from a study of T cell responses to AZD1222 COVID-19 vaccine (dated by TCRdb to about 2021). The study in broad terms: A total of just over 230 trial participants underwent TCR sequencing, of whom roughly 210 had received two doses of AZD1222 and approximately 25 had received two doses of the MenACWY control vaccine. Trial participants were enrolled into age subgroups of 18-55, 56-69 and 70-plus years, which contained about 160, 30 and 59 TCR-sequenced participants, respectively.

Cut back by 0 bases and 4 bases, the V and J ends lie 22 bases apart. Sequences SGHDT (CDR1) and YYEEEE (CDR2) are obtained from the germline V gene. Including the terminal cysteine and phenylalanine, the CDR3 comprises 18 residues. CDR3 DNA is the only sequence kept; it has 54 bases, read in frame from the first base. The CDR3 regions of human TCRbeta chains were analyzed by immunosequencing. As for the authors' bioinformatics: TCRs in the repertoires were matched against a reference library of SARS-CoV-2-specific TCRs that had been generated with the MIRA antigen-specificity platform. Breadth meant the fraction of unique TCRs that were SARS-CoV-2-associated, whereas depth meant the fraction of total T cells that were SARS-CoV-2-associated. Using the MIRA data, every spike-specific TCR was mapped to the spike region that the TCR reacted to and assigned to either a CD4 or a CD8 class. Log10-transformed breadth and depth values were compared by one-way ANOVA with Sidak's multiple comparisons tests. This is the immuneACCESS table as TCRdb keeps it, with only in-frame sequences that have V and J called. A part of the clones is gone; compared with another copy, unresolved V genes explain less than half, and the rest is unexplained. V and J calls and clone size are given by that table; D and trimming were obtained from the DNA. This sample lists approximately 170,000 clones; 70% to 90% were detected once. The top ten clonotypes cover around 0.99% of the sample.

What the authors observed across the whole study: In the small 56-69-year group, the increase in depth fell short of significance, most likely because of low power. Because no samples from the day 14 peak response were available, repertoires could be characterized only after the peak T cell response. Spike-specific TCR breadth and depth rose significantly after two AZD1222 doses compared with day 0 and with MenACWY recipients. Only five to seven AZD1222 recipients were SARS-CoV-2 seropositive at baseline, limiting conclusions about previously exposed vaccinees. Participants were mostly white British, with more females than males. The authors suggested clonal diversity may have been underestimated. Vaccine-associated CD4 TCRs spanned the whole spike protein, with dominant responses in regions 160-218 and 743-854. Epitopes outside the regions mutated in the B.1.351 and B.1.1.7 variants were reportedly recognized by nearly half of the unique spike-specific TCRs.

As to this clone: Its antigen is unknown. The input lacks base qualities; no much larger clone sits a single base away.

The sample's time point label, in plain terms: about 28 days (+/-7) after the second vaccine dose. AZD1222 recipients with second doses at about 4 weeks or about 12 weeks were pooled, because spike-specific TCR depth and breadth did not differ between schedules. The vaccinee samples were drawn from two UK trials, COV001 and COV002, one of which was a single-blind randomized controlled phase 2/3 trial testing AZD1222 (ChAdOx1 nCoV-19) in healthy adults. Trial participant PBMC samples were collected at day 0 and day 28 after the second dose for TCRbeta chain sequencing. The material sequenced was peripheral blood, taken 28 days after the second AZD1222 dose. The chain was built from TRBV5-6 and TRBJ1-2; the D gene is not confidently resolved. The source is an adult who received the AZD1222 COVID-19 vaccine. The nucleotide sequence is given as TGTGCCAGCAGCTTGGCCTTGGCGGGCGGACTCGCAGGCTATGGCTACACCTTC. Translated, it gives CASSLALAGGLAGYGYTF.